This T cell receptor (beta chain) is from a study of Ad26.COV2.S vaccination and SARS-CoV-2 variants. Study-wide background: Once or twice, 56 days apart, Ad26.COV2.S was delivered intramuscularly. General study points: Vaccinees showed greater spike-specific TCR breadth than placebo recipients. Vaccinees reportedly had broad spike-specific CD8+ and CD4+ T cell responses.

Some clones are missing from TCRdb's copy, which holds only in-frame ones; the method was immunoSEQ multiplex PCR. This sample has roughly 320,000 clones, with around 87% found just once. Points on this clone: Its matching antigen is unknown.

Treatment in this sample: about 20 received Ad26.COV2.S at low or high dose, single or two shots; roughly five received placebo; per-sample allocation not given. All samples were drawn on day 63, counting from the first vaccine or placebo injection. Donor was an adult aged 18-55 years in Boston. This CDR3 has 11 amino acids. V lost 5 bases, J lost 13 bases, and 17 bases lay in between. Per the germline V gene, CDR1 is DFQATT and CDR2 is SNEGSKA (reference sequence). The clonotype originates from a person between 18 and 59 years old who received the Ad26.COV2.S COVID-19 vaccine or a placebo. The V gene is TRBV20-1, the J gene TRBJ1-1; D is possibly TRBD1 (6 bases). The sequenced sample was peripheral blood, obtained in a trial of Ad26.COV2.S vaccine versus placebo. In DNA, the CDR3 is TGCAGTGCTCAACTACAGGGAATGGGTTTCTTT. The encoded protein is CSAQLQGMGFF.